One T cell receptor (beta chain) is described in this entry. Its target is unknown. Germline V gene sequence: CDR1 GTSNPN, CDR2 SVGIG (reference sequence). The V gene lost 2 bases and the J gene lost 7 bases, with 5 bases spanning the gap. CDR3 length equals 11 residues. It was cDNA, reverse transcribed from extracted RNA, that served as the sequencing template. Sequencing was performed with immunoSEQ multiplex PCR; in TCRdb, only in-frame clones are kept and a portion is missing. The data show around 250,000 clones, roughly 69% seen once. This sample was taken from a study of CD8+ T cells in alopecia areata. Background on the study: Treated patients were dosed with oral tofacitinib, taking 5 to 10 mg twice daily. Findings of the study overall: Normal scalp showed lower clonality than lesional scalp, especially alopecia totalis/universalis. Mice gave a clearer picture of TCR sharing than patients did, possibly for HLA-related reasons.

The sequence was obtained from a human donor with alopecia areata. This sample comprised CD4+ T cells sorted from blood, obtained at week 0. The rearrangement uses TRBV30 and TRBJ1-4; no clear D gene. As DNA, the CDR3 is TGTGCCTGGAGTCTAAGTGAAAAACTGTTTTTT. It encodes CAWSLSEKLFF.